This paragraph reports one T cell receptor beta chain. It has no known antigen specificity. There are no base qualities to consult, and no much larger clone falls within one base. This entry belongs to a study of blood T cell repertoires in COVID-19 (dated by TCRdb to about 2020). For context, the study as a whole: Samples from collaborators originated in the United States, Italy and Spain and spanned both the acute and convalescent phases of COVID-19. The material from the prospective study consisted of cDNA or gDNA derived from T cells, B-cell-depleted T cells, or PBMCs. Deeply sampled blood TCRbeta repertoires from subjects exposed to, actively infected with, or recovered from COVID-19 were included in the dataset. The repertoires were made available in a free public database intended to serve as a resource for research on the immune response to SARS-CoV-2. Samples were obtained from the ongoing ImmuneRACE study (first 160 participants) and from approximately 1,200 subjects provided by 6 global collaborators. A de-identified subject ID, COVID-19 status, age in years and sex were almost always included in the sample metadata. Where HLA class I and class II types were available, the types were taken from metadata supplied by the sample provider, not from assay-based typing.

Results the study describes overall, beyond this receptor: Clinical and demographic metadata were provided uncurated, with the amount varying by source and participant.

TCRbeta CDR3 regions were amplified from genomic DNA by means of the immunoSEQ Assay, a bias-controlled multiplex PCR. For the original study's pipeline: Within the assay, amplification of reference gene primers was used to estimate how many nucleated cells each sample contained. Sequence reads were collapsed and filtered to measure the absolute abundance of every unique TCRbeta CDR3 rearrangement. For each sample, productive Simpson clonality was calculated as the square root of Simpson's diversity index over productive rearrangements. Imported from immuneACCESS, the table was reduced by TCRdb to in-frame sequences with V and J called. These copies leave out some clones; in studies compared against another copy, an unresolved V gene accounts for under half, and the cause of the remainder is not known. V and J calls and clone size are those listed in that table; D and trimming were worked out from the DNA. This sample is represented by 250,000 to 350,000 clones; 88% of them were singletons. The ten largest account for about 3% of the sample.

The germline V gene provides CDR1 KGHSH and CDR2 LQKENI. V and J are truncated by 3 bases and 6 bases respectively, leaving an intervening sequence of 15 bases. CDR3 length: 15 amino acids, cysteine to phenylalanine. Here the CDR3 DNA is all that survives: 45 bases in frame from base 1. Participants in the prospective study were aged 18 to 89 years, lived in 24 United States geographic areas, and enrolled through a virtual design. In the prospective study, cohorts were assigned on the basis of participant-reported clinical history obtained from a screening survey and a study questionnaire. Recovered participants in ImmuneRACE Cohort 3 were defined as having two consecutive negative NP/OP PCR tests, clearance from a healthcare professional, or resolution of symptoms. Mobile phlebotomists in the prospective study collected whole blood, serum and a nasopharyngeal or oropharyngeal swab from every participant. Participants in the prospective study had the option to provide additional blood draws and questionnaires over a 2-month period. Before DNA extraction, prospective study blood samples were shipped either frozen or at room temperature.

The source is a woman between 45 and 65 years old who had recovered from COVID-19. The sample was PBMCs or T cells enriched from blood (not recorded which). This sequence uses TRBV18 and TRBJ2-1; the D segment could be TRBD1, given 6 matching bases. Read as DNA, the sequence is TGTGCCAGCTCACCCACCGGGACAAGCGGCAATGAGCAGTTCTTC. It encodes CASSPTGTSGNEQFF. Supplemented by the reference TRBV18 and TRBJ2-1 proteins around the CDR3, the complete variable domain is NAGVMQNPRHLVRRRGQEARLRCSPMKGHSHVYWYRQLPEEGLKFMVYLQKENIIDESGMPKERFSAEFPKEGPSILRIQQVVRGDSAAYFCASSPTGTSGNEQFFGPGTRLTVL.